This T cell receptor (beta chain) was sequenced in a study of CD8+ T cells in alopecia areata (dated by TCRdb to 2017 to 2018). Context from the whole study: Treated patients were enrolled in an open-label pilot trial of oral tofacitinib, 5 to 10 mg twice daily, for moderate-to-severe alopecia areata. Human TCRbeta sequencing covered scalp tissue and sorted CD4+ and CD8+ peripheral blood T cells from patchy and totalis/universalis alopecia areata patients and healthy controls. Patients stayed on tofacitinib for 6 to 18 months and then had 6 months of follow-up off drug so that delayed response and recurrence could be assessed. Disease severity in treated patients was measured with the SALT score, which quantifies the percentage of affected scalp surface area. TCRbeta CDR3 regions were amplified by immunoSEQ multiplex PCR with 35 Vbeta forward and 13 Jbeta reverse primers. Biopsies were taken from tofacitinib-treated patients at baseline and at 4 and 24 weeks of treatment, and a later scalp biopsy was taken in several of the tofacitinib-treated patients. The RNA source kit depended on sample type: the PAXgene miRNA kit for fixed scalp, the miRNeasy kit for PBMCs, and the RNeasy kit for mouse skin. Scalp clonality was compared among normal scalp (n=4), patchy alopecia areata scalp (n=8), and alopecia totalis/universalis scalp (n=8). In both human patients and the C3H/HeJ mouse model, the study applied high-throughput TCRbeta sequencing to look at T cell clonal expansion in alopecia areata.

General conclusions and limits of the study: Shared TCR sequences between patients were less evident than in mice, which may be partly attributable to HLA diversity in the patient population. Many expanded lesional clones persisted in scalp and blood during tofacitinib treatment, which may partly explain relapse after stopping treatment. With tofacitinib, both scalp clonality and the number of expanded CD8+ clones among the top 100 scalp clones went down significantly. Resident alphabeta T cells in normal human skin are also sequenced, complicating scalp TCR repertoire analysis, unlike mouse skin dominated by gammadelta T cells. Because the treated cohort was small and included a single nonresponder, larger studies are needed to assess links between baseline CD8+ expansion and response. Lesional scalp, especially in alopecia totalis/universalis, showed higher clonality and more expanded CD8+ clones than normal scalp, suggesting antigenic drive.

This clone turned up a few times. Its antigen remains undetermined. No base-level quality is on record; no much larger clone is a single base apart. This specimen's time point label, interpreted: more than 3 weeks on oral tofacitinib. The meaning of the sample's treatment or condition label: oral pan-JAK inhibitor, 5-10 mg twice daily. Lesional scalp punch biopsies and peripheral blood were obtained from alopecia areata patients. PBMCs were isolated by density centrifugation and stained for CD3, CD4 and CD8, and CD4+ and CD8+ T cells were sorted on a FACSAria. From the germline V gene (reference sequence), CDR1 is SEHNR and CDR2 is FQNEAQ. The CDR3 goes from the cysteine to the phenylalanine over 12 residues. The DNA shown is the 36-base CDR3, in frame from base 1. Deletion took 4 bases off V and 7 bases off J, with a span of 8 bases between the germline ends. Libraries were constructed by the immunoSEQ multiplex PCR assay. RNA was extracted from all samples and reverse transcribed into cDNA, which served as template for TCR sequencing. SuperScript III was used to make first-strand cDNA, primed with a 2:1 mix of oligo-dT and random hexamers. A synthetic immune receptor repertoire was used to gauge amplification bias, and whatever bias remained was removed computationally. As for the original processing: Raw reads were preprocessed to remove errors, and CDR3 was defined by IMGT conventions from the conserved cysteine to phenylalanine. Clonality was calculated as 1 minus Shannon entropy normalized by log2 of the number of productive unique TCRs. Scalp TCRbeta sequences were cross-referenced with sorted blood CD4 and CD8 repertoires so that the CD4 or CD8 identity of scalp clones could be inferred. TCRdb limited this immuneACCESS table to in-frame rearrangements with V and J called. A share of clones is missing; checked studies link under half to unresolved V genes, and the rest is unexplained. V, J and clone size are taken as reported in that table, and D and trimming were inferred from the DNA itself. The sample has roughly 150,000 clones on record, about 51% of them singletons. The ten largest clones represent about a sixth of the sample.

The chain is made from TRBV7-9 and TRBJ2-1, with the D gene not clear enough to name. Source: CD8+ T cells sorted from blood, taken at week 4, from a patient treated with tofacitinib. The origin of this receptor is a human donor with alopecia areata. The DNA sequence is given as TGTGCCAGCAGCTCGAAGAAGAATGAGCAGTTCTTC. This codes for CASSSKKNEQFF. The reference TRBV7-9 and TRBJ2-1 proteins fill in what lies around the CDR3, so the full variable domain reads DTGVSQNPRHKITKRGQNVTFRCDPISEHNRLYWYRQTLGQGPEFLTYFQNEAQLEKSRLLSDRFSAERPKGSFSTLEIQRTEQGDSAMYLCASSSKKNEQFFGPGTRLTVL.